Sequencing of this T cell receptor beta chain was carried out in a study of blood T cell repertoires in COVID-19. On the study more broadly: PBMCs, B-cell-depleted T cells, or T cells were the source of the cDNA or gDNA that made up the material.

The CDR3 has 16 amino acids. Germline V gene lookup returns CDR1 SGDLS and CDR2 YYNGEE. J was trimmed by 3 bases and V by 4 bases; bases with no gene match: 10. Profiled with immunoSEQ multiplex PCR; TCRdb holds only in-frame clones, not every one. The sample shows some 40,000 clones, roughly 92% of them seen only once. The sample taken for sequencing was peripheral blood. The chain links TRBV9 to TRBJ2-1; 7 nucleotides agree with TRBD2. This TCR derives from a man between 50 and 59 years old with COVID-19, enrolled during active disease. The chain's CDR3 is CASSPRRGLDYNEQFF. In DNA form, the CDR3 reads TGTGCCAGCAGCCCACGACGTGGACTAGACTACAATGAGCAGTTCTTC. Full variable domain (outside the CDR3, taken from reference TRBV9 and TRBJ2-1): DSGVTQTPKHLITATGQRVTLRCSPRSGDLSVYWYQQSLDQGLQFLIQYYNGEERAKGNILERFSAQQFPDLHSELNLSSLELGDSALYFCASSPRRGLDYNEQFFGPGTRLTVL.